The clone carrying this TCR beta chain was seen once. This entry is derived from a study of blood T cell repertoires in COVID-19. The CDR3 consists of 12 residues. The germline V and J ends were trimmed by 8 bases and 4 bases, with 11 bases remaining between them. The method was immunoSEQ multiplex PCR; TCRdb's version includes in-frame clones alone and lacks a portion of them. The data hold 200,000 to 300,000 clones, with 86% observed a single time. Sequencing was performed on peripheral blood. The V gene is TRBV12-3 or TRBV12-4, the J gene TRBJ2-5, with D possibly matching TRBD1 (5 bases). This receptor was taken from a man in his thirties or forties with active or convalescent COVID-19. The CDR3 region has the DNA TGTGCCAGCGGCAGGGTGGGAGAGACCCAGTACTTC. The encoded protein is CASGRVGETQYF.